Here is one T cell receptor (beta chain) with its context. Antigen: not known. This sample was taken from a study of cytomegalovirus exposure and HLA in healthy donors. General study points: Presence/absence analyses assumed roughly uniform sequencing depth across donors, which may not hold. According to reports, the classifier identified cytomegalovirus status with high specificity and sensitivity. For TCR beta chains, V- and J-gene trimming was later linked to a missense DCLRE1C variant.

With V trimmed by 1 base and J by 5 bases, 15 bases remained unmatched. Looked up from germline, CDR1 is KGHSH and CDR2 is LQKENI. The CDR3 extends over 18 amino acids. PCR involved 60 Vbeta and 13 Jbeta primers. Sequenced by immunoSEQ multiplex PCR; TCRdb stores in-frame clones only, minus some. The sample carries about 180,000 clones, around 78% recorded once. The sequencing input was PBMCs. This chain connects TRBV18 to TRBJ2-3; TRBD2 agrees at 7 bases. The receptor was derived from a woman in her forties or fifties in good health and CMV-seropositive. The DNA of the CDR3 is TGTGCCAGCTCACCACAGGGTCGCGGGGGAGAGAATGGAGATACGCAGTATTTT. Translating gives CASSPQGRGGENGDTQYF. Full variable domain (rest looked up from reference TRBV18 and TRBJ2-3): NAGVMQNPRHLVRRRGQEARLRCSPMKGHSHVYWYRQLPEEGLKFMVYLQKENIIDESGMPKERFSAEFPKEGPSILRIQQVVRGDSAAYFCASSPQGRGGENGDTQYFGPGTRLTVL.